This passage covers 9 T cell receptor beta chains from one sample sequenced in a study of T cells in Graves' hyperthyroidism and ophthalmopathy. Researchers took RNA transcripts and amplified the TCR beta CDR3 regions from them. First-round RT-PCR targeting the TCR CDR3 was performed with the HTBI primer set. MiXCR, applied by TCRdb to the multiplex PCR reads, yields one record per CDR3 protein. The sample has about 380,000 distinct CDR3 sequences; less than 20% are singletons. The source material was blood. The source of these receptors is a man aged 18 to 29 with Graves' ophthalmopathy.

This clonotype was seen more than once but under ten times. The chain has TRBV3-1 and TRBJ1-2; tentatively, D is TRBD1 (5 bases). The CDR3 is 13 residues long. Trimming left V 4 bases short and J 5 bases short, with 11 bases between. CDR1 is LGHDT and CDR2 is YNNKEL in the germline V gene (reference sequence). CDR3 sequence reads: CASSPLGAYGYTF. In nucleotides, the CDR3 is TGTGCCAGCAGCCCCTTAGGGGCTTATGGCTACACCTTC.

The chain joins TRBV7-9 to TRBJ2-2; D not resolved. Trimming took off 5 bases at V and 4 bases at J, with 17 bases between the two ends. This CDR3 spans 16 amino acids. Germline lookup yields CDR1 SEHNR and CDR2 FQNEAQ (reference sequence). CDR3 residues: CASSLTEPKLTGELFF. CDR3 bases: TGTGCCAGCAGCCTTACAGAACCCAAACTCACCGGGGAGCTGTTTTTT.

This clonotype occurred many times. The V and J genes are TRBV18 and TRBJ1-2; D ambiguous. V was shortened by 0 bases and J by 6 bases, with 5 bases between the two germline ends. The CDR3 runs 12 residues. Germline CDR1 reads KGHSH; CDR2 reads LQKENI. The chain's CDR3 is CASSPPKNGYTF. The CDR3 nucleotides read TGTGCCAGCTCACCACCGAAGAATGGCTACACCTTC.

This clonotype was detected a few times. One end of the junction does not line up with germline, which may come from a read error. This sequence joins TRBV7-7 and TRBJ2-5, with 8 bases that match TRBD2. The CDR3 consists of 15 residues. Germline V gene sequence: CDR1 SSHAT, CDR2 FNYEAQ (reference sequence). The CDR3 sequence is CASSSPLAGPGTQYF. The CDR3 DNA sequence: TGTGCTAGCAGCTCACCTTTAGCGGGGCCGGGGACCCAGTACTTC.

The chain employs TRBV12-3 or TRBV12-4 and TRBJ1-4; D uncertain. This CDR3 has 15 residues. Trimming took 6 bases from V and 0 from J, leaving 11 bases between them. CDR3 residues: CASRGLGATNEKLFF. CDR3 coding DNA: TGTGCCAGCAGAGGGTTAGGTGCAACTAATGAAAAACTGTTTTTT.

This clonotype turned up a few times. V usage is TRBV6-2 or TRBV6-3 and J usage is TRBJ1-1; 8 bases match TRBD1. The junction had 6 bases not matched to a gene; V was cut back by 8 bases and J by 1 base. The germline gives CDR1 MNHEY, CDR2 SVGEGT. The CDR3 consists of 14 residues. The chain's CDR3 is CASRVQGGNTEAFF. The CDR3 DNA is TGTGCCAGCCGCGTACAGGGGGGGAACACTGAAGCTTTCTTT.

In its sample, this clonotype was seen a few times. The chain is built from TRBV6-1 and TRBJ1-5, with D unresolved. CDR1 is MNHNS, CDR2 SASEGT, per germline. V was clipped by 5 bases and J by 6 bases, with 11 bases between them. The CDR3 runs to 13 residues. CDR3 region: CASSPQQPQPQHF. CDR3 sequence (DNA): TGTGCCAGCAGTCCGCAACAGCCTCAGCCCCAGCATTTT.

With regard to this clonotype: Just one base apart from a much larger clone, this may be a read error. CDR3 sequence: CASSLYGTGSNEQFF. CDR3 bases: TGTGCCAGCAGTTTATATGGGACAGGGAGCAATGAGCAGTTCTTC. This chain connects TRBV28 to TRBJ2-1, with 9 bases fitting TRBD1. The junction had 4 bases not matched to a gene; V was cut back by 1 base and J by 6 bases. CDR3 size: 15 residues. Germline-derived CDR1 and CDR2 are MDHEN and SYDVKM.

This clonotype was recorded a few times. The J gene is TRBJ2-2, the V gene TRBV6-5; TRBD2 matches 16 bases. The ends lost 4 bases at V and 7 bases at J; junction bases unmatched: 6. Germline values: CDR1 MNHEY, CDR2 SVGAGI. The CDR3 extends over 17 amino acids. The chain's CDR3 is CASSFGTSGGAGGELFF. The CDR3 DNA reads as TGTGCCAGCAGTTTTGGGACTAGCGGGGGGGCCGGCGGGGAGCTGTTTTTT.